This T cell receptor (beta chain) was identified during a study of T cell responses to AZD1222 COVID-19 vaccine. Study-level results: Reportedly, nearly half of unique spike TCRs recognized epitopes outside B.1.351/B.1.1.7 mutations. Spike-specific TCRs gained breadth and depth after people received two AZD1222 doses. Clonal diversity may have been underestimated, and the donors were mostly white British, with more females than males. Across the whole spike, CD4 TCRs peaked at regions 160-218 and 743-854.

Details on this clone: As yet, its antigen is unknown.

Using immunoSEQ multiplex PCR, the repertoire was profiled, and TCRdb retains in-frame clones only, with some absent. This sample has about 100,000 clones, with approximately 90% found just once. This sequence was found in an adult in good health. The source was peripheral blood, collected on day 0 of AZD1222 vaccination.

The CDR3 loop reads CASSPRQGKYEQYF. CDR3 in DNA: TGTGCCAGCAGCCCCAGACAGGGGAAATACGAGCAGTACTTC. The genes are TRBV6-5 and TRBJ2-7, with TRBD1 identical over 8 bases. This CDR3 region has 14 residues. Per germline, CDR1 MNHEY and CDR2 SVGAGI. V lost 6 bases and J lost 4; bases outside the gene matches: 8.